This entry is about one T cell receptor beta chain. Its target is not known. The data were taken from a study of cytomegalovirus exposure and HLA in healthy donors. V gave up 1 base and J gave up 6 bases, with 17 bases separating them. The CDR3 consists of 17 residues. Germline lookup yields CDR1 SGHDT and CDR2 YYEEEE. Study-wide results and limits: Most TCR sequences were uncommon, yet certain public TCRs appeared in many donors. Several V segments, TRBV6-2 and TRBV6-3 among them, could not be told apart and were dropped.

Use of 60 Vbeta and 13 Jbeta primers characterized the PCR. This table comes from immunoSEQ multiplex PCR, and its TCRdb copy is limited to in-frame clones, with some not included. The sample includes about 180,000 clones, around 80% seen only once; the top ten take 1.2% to 1.5%. Sequenced input: PBMCs. The chain joins TRBV5-6 to TRBJ1-6; D may be TRBD1 (6 bases). This TCR came from a girl aged 5 to 17 in good health and CMV-seropositive. The DNA for the CDR3 is TGTGCCAGCAGCTTGCCGCCAGGGGCTGAGACTAATTCACCCCTCCACTTT. It yields the protein CASSLPPGAETNSPLHF.